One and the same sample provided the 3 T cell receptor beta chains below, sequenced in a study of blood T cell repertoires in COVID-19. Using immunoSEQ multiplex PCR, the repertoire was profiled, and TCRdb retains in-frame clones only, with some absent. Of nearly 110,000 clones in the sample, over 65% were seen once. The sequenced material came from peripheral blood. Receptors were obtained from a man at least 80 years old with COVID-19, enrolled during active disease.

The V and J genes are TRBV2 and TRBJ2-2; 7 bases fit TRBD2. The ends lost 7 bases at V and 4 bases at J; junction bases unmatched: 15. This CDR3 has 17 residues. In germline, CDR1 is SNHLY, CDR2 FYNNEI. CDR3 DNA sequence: TGTGCCAGCAATCAGCAGCTAGCGGCAGAGTCCACCGGGGAGCTGTTTTTT. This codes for CASNQQLAAESTGELFF.

CDR3 bases: TGTGCCAGCAGTTTTAAAGGACAGGGGATCTACAATGAGCAGTTCTTC. Encoded protein: CASSFKGQGIYNEQFF. The gene calls are TRBV27 and TRBJ2-1; 9 nucleotides agree with TRBD1. In germline, CDR1 is MNHEY, CDR2 SMNVEV (reference sequence). The CDR3 is 16 residues long. The V segment lost 3 bases and the J segment 3 bases; nucleotides outside the gene matches: 6.

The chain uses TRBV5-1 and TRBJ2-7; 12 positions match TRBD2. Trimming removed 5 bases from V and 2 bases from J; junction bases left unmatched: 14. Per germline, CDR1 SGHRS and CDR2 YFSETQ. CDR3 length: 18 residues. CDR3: CASSKTSGSHELPYEQYF. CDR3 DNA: TGCGCCAGCAGTAAGACTAGCGGGAGCCACGAACTCCCCTACGAGCAGTACTTC.